This T cell receptor beta chain was observed in a study of shared clonotypes between healthy human individuals. General study findings and limits: Memory subsets had estimated richness that was generally smaller than that of naive subsets.

Germline lookup yields CDR1 LGHNA and CDR2 YSLEER. CDR3 size: 15 residues. CD45RO-negative cells were positively selected for CCR7, leaving out terminally differentiated effector memory CD45RA+ cells. Measured with immunoSEQ multiplex PCR; TCRdb has only the in-frame clones, and not every one. The table records a few million clones, around 93% of them present only once. Remarks on this clone: Antigen specificity is unknown.

This chain connects TRBV4-3 to TRBJ2-5; 11 positions match TRBD1. Near its end, the DNA agrees better with TRBJ2-7, so the J call may be wrong. Material: naive CD8+ T cells from PBMCs. This receptor was obtained from a man aged 18 to 30 in good health. Some clones in this sample may be carry-over from other donors' samples. CDR3 loop: CASSQDRGTGGEQYF. CDR3 DNA sequence: TGCGCCAGCAGCCAAGATAGAGGGACAGGGGGCGAGCAGTACTTC.